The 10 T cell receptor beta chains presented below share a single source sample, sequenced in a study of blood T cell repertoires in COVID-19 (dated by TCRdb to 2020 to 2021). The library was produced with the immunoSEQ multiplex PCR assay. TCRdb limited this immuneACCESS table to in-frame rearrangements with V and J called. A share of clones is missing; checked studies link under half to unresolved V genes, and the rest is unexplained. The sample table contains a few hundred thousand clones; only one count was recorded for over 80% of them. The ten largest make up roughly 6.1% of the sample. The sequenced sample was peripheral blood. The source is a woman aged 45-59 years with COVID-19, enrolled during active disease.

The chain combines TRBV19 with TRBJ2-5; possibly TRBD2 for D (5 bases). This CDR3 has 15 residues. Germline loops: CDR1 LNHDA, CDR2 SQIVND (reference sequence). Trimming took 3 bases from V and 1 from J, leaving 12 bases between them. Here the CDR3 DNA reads TGTGCCAGTAGTATTGGGTTACTAGTCCAAGAGACCCAGTACTTC. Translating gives CASSIGLLVQETQYF. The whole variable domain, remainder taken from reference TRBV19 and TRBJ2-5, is DGGITQSPKYLFRKEGQNVTLSCEQNLNHDAMYWYRQDPGQGLRLIYYSQIVNDFQKGDIAEGYSVSREKKESFPLTVTSAQKNPTAFYLCASSIGLLVQETQYFGPGTRLLVL.

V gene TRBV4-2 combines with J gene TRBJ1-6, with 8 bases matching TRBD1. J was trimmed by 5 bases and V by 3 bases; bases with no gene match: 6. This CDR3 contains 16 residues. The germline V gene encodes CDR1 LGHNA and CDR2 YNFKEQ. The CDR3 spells CASSHGDRRNNSPLHF. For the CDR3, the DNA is TGTGCCAGCAGCCACGGGGACAGGCGCAATAATTCACCCCTCCACTTT.

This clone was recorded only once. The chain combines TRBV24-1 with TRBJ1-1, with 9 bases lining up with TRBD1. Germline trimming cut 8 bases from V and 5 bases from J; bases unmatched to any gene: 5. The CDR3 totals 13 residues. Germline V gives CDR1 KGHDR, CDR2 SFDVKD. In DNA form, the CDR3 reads TGTGCCACCACCACGGACAGGGGTACTGAAGCTTTCTTT. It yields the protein CATTTDRGTEAFF.

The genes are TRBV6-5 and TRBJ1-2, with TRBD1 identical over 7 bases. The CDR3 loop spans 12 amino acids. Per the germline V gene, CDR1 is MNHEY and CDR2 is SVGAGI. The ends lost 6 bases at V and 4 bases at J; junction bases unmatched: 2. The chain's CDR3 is CASSRDSYGYTF. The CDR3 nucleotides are TGTGCCAGCAGCCGGGACAGCTATGGCTACACCTTC.

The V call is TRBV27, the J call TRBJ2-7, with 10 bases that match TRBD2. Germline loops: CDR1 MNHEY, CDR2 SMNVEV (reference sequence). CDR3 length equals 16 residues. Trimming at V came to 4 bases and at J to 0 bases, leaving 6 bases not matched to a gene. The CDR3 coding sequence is TGTGCCAGCAGTTCACTAGCGGGACCTTTCTCCTACGAGCAGTACTTC. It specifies CASSSLAGPFSYEQYF.

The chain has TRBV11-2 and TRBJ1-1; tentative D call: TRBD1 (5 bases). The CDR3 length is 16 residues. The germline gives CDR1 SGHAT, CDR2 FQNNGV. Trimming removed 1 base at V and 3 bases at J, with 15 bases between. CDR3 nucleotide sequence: TGTGCCAGCAGCTTAGGGGAAACCGCGGGGGACACTGAAGCTTTCTTT. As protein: CASSLGETAGDTEAFF. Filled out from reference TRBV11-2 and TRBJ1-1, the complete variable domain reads EAGVAQSPRYKIIEKRQSVAFWCNPISGHATLYWYQQILGQGPKLLIQFQNNGVVDDSQLPKDRFSAERLKGVDSTLKIQPAKLEDSAVYLCASSLGETAGDTEAFFGQGTRLTVV.

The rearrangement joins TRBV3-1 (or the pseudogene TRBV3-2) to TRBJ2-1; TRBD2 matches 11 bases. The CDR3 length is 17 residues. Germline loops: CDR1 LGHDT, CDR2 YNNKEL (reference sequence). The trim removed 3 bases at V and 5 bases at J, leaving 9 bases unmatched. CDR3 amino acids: CASSHLGLAGGNNEQFF. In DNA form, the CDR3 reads TGTGCCAGCAGCCACCTAGGGCTAGCGGGAGGAAACAATGAGCAGTTCTTC.

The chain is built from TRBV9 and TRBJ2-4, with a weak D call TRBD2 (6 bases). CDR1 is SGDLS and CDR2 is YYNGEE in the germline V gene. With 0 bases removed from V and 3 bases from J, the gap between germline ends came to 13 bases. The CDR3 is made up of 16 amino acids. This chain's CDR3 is CASSVGGVGGKNIQYF. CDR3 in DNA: TGTGCCAGCAGCGTAGGAGGGGTCGGGGGCAAAAACATTCAGTACTTC. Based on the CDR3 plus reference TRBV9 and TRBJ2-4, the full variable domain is DSGVTQTPKHLITATGQRVTLRCSPRSGDLSVYWYQQSLDQGLQFLIQYYNGEERAKGNILERFSAQQFPDLHSELNLSSLELGDSALYFCASSVGGVGGKNIQYFGAGTRLSVL.

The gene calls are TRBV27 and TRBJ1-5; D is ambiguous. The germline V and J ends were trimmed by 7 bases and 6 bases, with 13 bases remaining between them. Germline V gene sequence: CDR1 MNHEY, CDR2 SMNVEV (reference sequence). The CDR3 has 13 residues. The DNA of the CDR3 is TGTGCCAGCATGGTTAGTGTTCTTCAGCCCCAGCATTTT. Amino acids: CASMVSVLQPQHF.

The CDR3 sequence is CASSEQGVTEAFF. The CDR3, as DNA: TGTGCCAGCAGTGAACAGGGGGTTACTGAAGCTTTCTTT. The rearrangement uses TRBV6-1 and TRBJ1-1, with 7 bases lining up with TRBD1. V trimming: 2 bases; J trimming: 5 bases; junction bases outside the gene matches: 2. The length of the CDR3 is 13 residues. Germline-derived CDR1 and CDR2 are MNHNS and SASEGT.